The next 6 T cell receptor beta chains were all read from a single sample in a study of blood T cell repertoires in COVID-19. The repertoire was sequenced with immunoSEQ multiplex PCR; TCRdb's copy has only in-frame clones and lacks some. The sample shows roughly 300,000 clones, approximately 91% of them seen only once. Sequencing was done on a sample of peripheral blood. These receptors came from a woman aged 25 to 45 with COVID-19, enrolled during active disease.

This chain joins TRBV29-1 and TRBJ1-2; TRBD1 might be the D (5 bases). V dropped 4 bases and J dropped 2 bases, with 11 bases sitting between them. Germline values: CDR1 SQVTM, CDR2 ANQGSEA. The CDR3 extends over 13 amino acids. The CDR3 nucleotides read TGCAGCGTTGTAGCCCCAGGGAACTATGGCTACACCTTC. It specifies CSVVAPGNYGYTF. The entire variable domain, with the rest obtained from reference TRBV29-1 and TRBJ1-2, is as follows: SAVISQKPSRDICQRGTSLTIQCQVDSQVTMMFWYRQQPGQSLTLIATANQGSEATYESGFVIDKFPISRPNLTFSTLTVSNMSPEDSSIYLCSVVAPGNYGYTFGSGTRLTVV.

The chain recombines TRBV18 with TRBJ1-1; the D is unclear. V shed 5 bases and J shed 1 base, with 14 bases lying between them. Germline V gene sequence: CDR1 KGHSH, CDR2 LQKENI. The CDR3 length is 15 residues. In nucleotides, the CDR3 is TGTGCCAGCTCAGAAAACTTTGCGGGGAACACTGAAGCTTTCTTT. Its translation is CASSENFAGNTEAFF.

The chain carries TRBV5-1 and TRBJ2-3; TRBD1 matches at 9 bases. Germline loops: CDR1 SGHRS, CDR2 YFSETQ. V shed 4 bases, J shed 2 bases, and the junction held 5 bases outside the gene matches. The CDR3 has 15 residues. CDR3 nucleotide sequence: TGCGCCAGCAGCCCGGACAGGGGACACACAGATACGCAGTATTTT. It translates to CASSPDRGHTDTQYF.

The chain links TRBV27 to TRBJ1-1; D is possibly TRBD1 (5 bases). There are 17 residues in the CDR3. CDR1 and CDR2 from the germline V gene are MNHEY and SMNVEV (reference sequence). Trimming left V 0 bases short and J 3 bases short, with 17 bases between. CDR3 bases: TGTGCCAGCAGTTTATCAGGGAACATTTGGGGGGACACTGAAGCTTTCTTT. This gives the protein CASSLSGNIWGDTEAFF.

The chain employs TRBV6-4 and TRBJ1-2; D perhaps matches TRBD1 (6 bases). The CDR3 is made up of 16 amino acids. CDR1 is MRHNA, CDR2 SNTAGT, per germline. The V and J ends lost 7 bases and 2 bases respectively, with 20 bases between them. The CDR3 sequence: CASKDTNKGGNYGYTF. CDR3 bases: TGTGCCAGCAAGGACACCAATAAGGGGGGGAACTATGGCTACACCTTC.

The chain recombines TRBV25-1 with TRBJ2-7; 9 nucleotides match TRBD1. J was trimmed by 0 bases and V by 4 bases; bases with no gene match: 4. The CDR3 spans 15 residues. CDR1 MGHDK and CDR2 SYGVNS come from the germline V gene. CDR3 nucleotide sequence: TGTGCCAGCAGTGGATTGACAGGGGGCTCCTACGAGCAGTACTTC. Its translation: CASSGLTGGSYEQYF.